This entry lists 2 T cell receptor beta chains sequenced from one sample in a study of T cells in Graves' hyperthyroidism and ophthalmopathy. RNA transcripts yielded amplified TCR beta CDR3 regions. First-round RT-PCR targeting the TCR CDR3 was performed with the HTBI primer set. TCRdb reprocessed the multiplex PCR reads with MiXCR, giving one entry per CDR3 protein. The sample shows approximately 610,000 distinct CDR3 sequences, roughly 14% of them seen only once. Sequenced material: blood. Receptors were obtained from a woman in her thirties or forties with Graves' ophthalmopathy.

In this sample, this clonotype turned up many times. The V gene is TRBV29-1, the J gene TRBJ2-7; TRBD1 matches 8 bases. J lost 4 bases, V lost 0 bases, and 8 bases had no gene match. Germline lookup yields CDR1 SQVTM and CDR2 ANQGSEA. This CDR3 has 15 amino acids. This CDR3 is CSVEEAYRGKYEQYF. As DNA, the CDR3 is TGCAGCGTTGAAGAGGCCTACAGGGGGAAGTACGAGCAGTACTTC.

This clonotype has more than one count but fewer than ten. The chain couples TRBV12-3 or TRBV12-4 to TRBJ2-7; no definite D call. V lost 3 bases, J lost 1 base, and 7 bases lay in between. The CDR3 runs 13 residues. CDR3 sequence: CASSLLFSYEQYF. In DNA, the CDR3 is TGTGCCAGCAGTTTGTTATTTTCCTACGAGCAGTACTTC.